Given below is one T cell receptor beta chain in context. Its specificity is not known. Sequenced by immunoSEQ multiplex PCR; TCRdb stores in-frame clones only, minus some. The repertoire includes about 99,000 clones, around 96% of them detected once, and just over 2% sits in the top ten. Individuals having autoimmune disease history or systemic immunosuppression were not enrolled. The V end lost 1 base, the J end lost 2 bases, and 12 bases lay between the germline ends. The CDR3 length is 15 residues. The V gene's germline CDR1 is LGHNA and CDR2 YSLEER. The data were taken from a study of OX40 agonist ivuxolimab in advanced cancers. Study findings and constraints: No antigen was identified for the clonally expanded peripheral T cells. At 0.1 to 3.0 mg/kg and by week 6, clonal expansion occurred in CD4+ and CD8+ blood T cells.

The chain combines TRBV4-3 with TRBJ2-7; D might be TRBD2 (5 bases). This sequence was found in an adult with an advanced solid tumor such as melanoma, head and neck, liver or kidney cancer. The material sequenced was CD4+ or CD8+ T cells sorted from blood, taken in a trial of the OX40 agonist ivuxolimab. The CDR3 region has the DNA TGCGCCAGCAGCCAAGGGAGGACTGGGGCCTACGAGCAGTACTTC. Translated, it gives CASSQGRTGAYEQYF.